Only a few counts were recorded for the clone carrying this T cell receptor (beta chain). Its target is unknown. The sample is drawn from a study of cytomegalovirus exposure and HLA in healthy donors. Across the study: Counted in an early data release were about 85 million unique TCRs from HLA-typed donors.

The germline V gene encodes CDR1 SGHNT and CDR2 YYREEE (reference sequence). The CDR3 spans 16 residues. Trimming pared 3 bases from V and 0 bases from J, leaving 10 bases between. A multiplex PCR was run with 60 Vbeta primers and 13 Jbeta primers. Clones were sequenced by immunoSEQ multiplex PCR, and TCRdb holds only the in-frame ones, with some missing. The data contain approximately 110,000 clones, 60% to 85% of them singletons. Points from the study as a whole: Later analysis associated a missense DCLRE1C variant with TCR beta V- and J-gene trimming. A later analysis associated 15,000 or so TCR beta sequences with HLA alleles at a 0.05 false discovery rate.

V usage is TRBV5-4 and J usage is TRBJ2-6; D gene unclear. The sequencing sample was made of PBMCs. The TCR sequence derives from a female donor in good health and CMV-seropositive. CDR3 protein: CASSSRHTSGANVLTF. In DNA, the CDR3 is TGTGCCAGCAGCTCGAGACATACCTCTGGGGCCAACGTCCTGACTTTC.